The rows below give T cell receptor beta chains drawn from one sample of a study of shared clonotypes between healthy human individuals. Clones were sequenced by immunoSEQ multiplex PCR, and TCRdb holds only the in-frame ones, with some missing. The data hold about 820,000 clones, with 85% to 95% observed a single time. Sequencing input: naive CD8+ T cells sorted from blood. These receptors were obtained from a man between 25 and 39 years old in good health. Each CDR3 is given with its conserved first and last residue. D genes are given only for firm matches. Clone sizes are given selectively: once, few, many, or a class where the clone is expanded.

V gene	J gene	D gene	clone size	CDR3 protein	CDR3 DNA
TRBV19	TRBJ2-7	TRBD2	-	CASSIVNRGDEQYF	TGTGCCAGTAGTATAGTGAACCGGGGGGACGAGCAGTACTTC
TRBV27	TRBJ2-3	-	once	CASINRGRGTDTQYF	TGTGCCAGCATTAACCGGGGTAGGGGCACAGATACGCAGTATTTT
TRBV15	TRBJ1-5	TRBD1	-	CATSGGQGPNQPQHF	TGTGCCACCAGCGGGGGACAGGGGCCGAATCAGCCCCAGCATTTT
TRBV5-4	TRBJ2-7	-	-	CASSSDSFTYEQYF	TGTGCCAGCAGCTCCGACAGTTTTACCTACGAGCAGTACTTC
TRBV2	TRBJ2-3	-	-	CASQGRDTQYF	TGTGCCAGCCAGGGAAGGGATACGCAGTATTTT
TRBV29-1	TRBJ2-5	-	-	CSVDAGGKETQYF	TGCAGCGTTGACGCCGGCGGGAAAGAGACCCAGTACTTC
TRBV5-1	TRBJ2-1	TRBD2	-	CASSVGLVMNEQFF	TGCGCCAGCAGCGTGGGACTAGTAATGAATGAGCAGTTCTTC
TRBV28	TRBJ2-1	-	-	CASNGGDTYNEQFF	TGTGCCAGCAACGGCGGAGATACCTACAATGAGCAGTTCTTC
TRBV5-1	TRBJ1-1	-	-	CASSPGLLPRTEAFF	TGCGCCAGCAGCCCCGGTCTCTTACCGCGTACTGAAGCTTTCTTT
TRBV18	TRBJ2-5	TRBD2	-	CASSAPTSGLEETQYF	TGTGCCAGCTCAGCCCCGACTAGCGGGCTTGAGGAGACCCAGTACTTC
TRBV27	TRBJ2-3	-	-	CASSFLRVPNTDTQYF	TGTGCCAGCAGTTTTTTGAGGGTACCTAACACAGATACGCAGTATTTT
TRBV27	TRBJ1-5	-	-	CASSPQGINQPQHF	TGTGCCAGCAGTCCTCAGGGGATCAATCAGCCCCAGCATTTT
TRBV27	TRBJ2-2	-	-	CASSLSGGNTGELFF	TGTGCCAGCAGTTTATCGGGGGGGAACACCGGGGAGCTGTTTTTT
TRBV5-1	TRBJ2-7	TRBD2	-	CASSSLAGAYEQYF	TGCGCCAGCAGCTCCCTAGCGGGAGCCTACGAGCAGTACTTC
TRBV30	TRBJ2-7	-	-	CAWSENYEQYF	TGTGCCTGGAGTGAGAACTACGAGCAGTACTTC
TRBV7-6	TRBJ2-3	-	-	CASSLDGRILTDTQYF	TGTGCCAGCAGCTTAGACGGGAGAATCCTTACAGATACGCAGTATTTT
TRBV7-2	TRBJ2-7	-	once	CASSLFLGFSYEQYF	TGTGCCAGCAGCTTATTTCTCGGTTTCTCCTACGAGCAGTACTTC
TRBV7-8	TRBJ2-2	TRBD1	-	CASSRQGTGELFF	TGTGCCAGCAGCCGACAGGGGACCGGGGAGCTGTTTTTT
TRBV7-9	TRBJ2-1	TRBD2	-	CASSSPSGLYNEQFF	TGTGCCAGCAGCTCCCCTAGCGGGCTATACAATGAGCAGTTCTTC
TRBV7-6	TRBJ2-5	-	-	CASSPTGETQYF	TGTGCCAGCAGTCCGACAGGAGAGACCCAGTACTTC
TRBV7-9	TRBJ1-1	-	-	CASTPPLNTEAFF	TGTGCCAGCACCCCCCCTCTGAACACTGAAGCTTTCTTT
TRBV30	TRBJ2-2	-	-	CACIRSRAGELFF	TGTGCCTGTATAAGATCGCGAGCCGGGGAGCTGTTTTTT
TRBV6-6	TRBJ1-4	-	-	CASKGRNRTNEKLFF	TGTGCCAGCAAGGGCCGCAACCGAACTAATGAAAAACTGTTTTTT
TRBV27	TRBJ2-7	TRBD1	-	CASRDRASPYEQYF	TGTGCCAGCAGAGACAGGGCTAGTCCCTACGAGCAGTACTTC
TRBV6-6	TRBJ2-3	TRBD2	-	CASRPGTSGRTDTQYF	TGTGCCAGCAGACCCGGGACTAGCGGGAGAACTGATACGCAGTATTTT
TRBV9	TRBJ2-5	-	once	CASSGGTETQYF	TGTGCCAGCAGCGGCGGGACGGAGACCCAGTACTTC
TRBV7-9	TRBJ2-7	TRBD2	once	CASSLGGRYEQYF	TGTGCCAGCTCCCTGGGAGGGAGGTACGAGCAGTACTTC
TRBV7-8	TRBJ2-3	TRBD2	-	CASSLALTPLAGGVSTDTQYF	TGTGCCAGCAGCTTAGCGCTGACCCCACTAGCGGGAGGGGTTAGCACAGATACGCAGTATTTT
TRBV14	TRBJ2-5	TRBD1	-	CASSQARGLETQYF	TGTGCCAGCAGCCAAGCGAGGGGGCTGGAGACCCAGTACTTC
TRBV18	TRBJ2-7	-	-	CASSPGMWAYEQYF	TGTGCCAGCTCACCAGGGATGTGGGCCTACGAGCAGTACTTC
TRBV14	TRBJ2-1	TRBD2	-	CASSHLRLAGGPFLNEQFF	TGTGCCAGCAGCCACTTGAGACTAGCGGGAGGGCCATTTCTCAATGAGCAGTTCTTC
TRBV4-1	TRBJ2-7	TRBD2	-	CASSQAPGGLYYEQYF	TGCGCCAGCAGCCAAGCCCCGGGAGGCCTTTACTACGAGCAGTACTTC
TRBV10-3	TRBJ2-1	-	-	CAISEEITLTNNEQFF	TGTGCCATCAGTGAAGAGATCACCCTTACAAACAATGAGCAGTTCTTC
TRBV15	TRBJ2-1	TRBD1	-	CATSNDRVSYNEQFF	TGTGCCACCAGCAACGACAGGGTGTCCTACAATGAGCAGTTCTTC
TRBV7-9	TRBJ1-3	-	-	CASSRTTGYSGNTIYF	TGTGCCAGCAGCAGAACGACAGGCTACTCTGGAAACACCATATATTTT
TRBV5-6	TRBJ2-1	TRBD2	-	CASSPTLGTSGSHEQFF	TGTGCCAGCAGCCCCACACTCGGGACTAGCGGGAGCCATGAGCAGTTCTTC
TRBV11-2	TRBJ2-7	-	-	CASSFPPWGPSYEQYF	TGTGCCAGCAGCTTCCCCCCCTGGGGGCCCTCCTACGAGCAGTACTTC
TRBV27	TRBJ2-7	TRBD2	once	CASSLAGGSEQYF	TGTGCCAGCAGTTTGGCGGGGGGGTCCGAGCAGTACTTC
TRBV11-3	TRBJ2-1	-	-	CASSLYSGLSYNEQFF	TGTGCCAGCAGCTTATATAGCGGACTCTCCTACAATGAGCAGTTCTTC
TRBV4-2	TRBJ2-1	TRBD2	-	CASSQAQLTSGRSYEQFF	TGTGCCAGCAGCCAAGCTCAACTGACTAGCGGGAGATCATATGAGCAGTTCTTC
TRBV27	TRBJ2-7	TRBD2	-	CASRLLAGGLNEQYF	TGTGCCAGCAGACTACTAGCGGGAGGGCTCAACGAGCAGTACTTC
TRBV30	TRBJ2-2	TRBD2	-	CAWSRGTSGTGELFF	TGTGCCTGGAGCCGGGGAACTAGCGGCACCGGGGAGCTGTTTTTT
TRBV19	TRBJ2-7	TRBD2	-	CASSPWTSGSHEQYF	TGTGCCAGTAGTCCCTGGACTAGCGGGAGTCACGAGCAGTACTTC
TRBV7-6	TRBJ2-7	TRBD2	-	CASSPGLVWEQYF	TGTGCCAGCAGCCCAGGACTAGTGTGGGAGCAGTACTTC
TRBV7-8	TRBJ2-5	-	-	CASSLRDQETQYF	TGTGCCAGCAGCTTAAGGGACCAAGAGACCCAGTACTTC
TRBV27	TRBJ2-7	-	-	CASSLSMGEQIYEQYF	TGTGCCAGCAGTTTATCGATGGGGGAACAGATCTACGAGCAGTACTTC
TRBV28	TRBJ2-2	-	once	CASSLPNTGELFF	TGTGCCAGCAGTTTACCCAACACCGGGGAGCTGTTTTTT
TRBV7-9	TRBJ2-5	TRBD1	-	CASSLRPQGAEKTQYF	TGTGCCAGCAGCTTAAGGCCTCAGGGGGCGGAAAAGACCCAGTACTTC
TRBV28	TRBJ2-7	-	-	CASRFPFWGRVIYEQYF	TGTGCCAGCAGATTTCCTTTTTGGGGGCGGGTAATTTACGAGCAGTACTTC
TRBV27	TRBJ2-5	-	-	CASSFGHSETQYF	TGTGCCAGCAGTTTCGGACATTCGGAGACCCAGTACTTC
TRBV27	TRBJ2-5	TRBD2	-	CASSFAGGPETQYF	TGTGCCAGCAGTTTCGCGGGAGGTCCGGAGACCCAGTACTTC
TRBV10-3	TRBJ2-7	TRBD1	-	CAISPGQGVYEQYF	TGTGCCATCAGTCCGGGACAGGGGGTCTACGAGCAGTACTTC
TRBV5-1	TRBJ2-1	TRBD1	-	CASSLAGQGAYNEQFF	TGCGCCAGCAGCTTGGCGGGACAGGGGGCATACAATGAGCAGTTCTTC
TRBV5-6	TRBJ2-7	TRBD1	few	CASSHSTDRGAEQYF	TGTGCCAGCAGCCATTCGACAGACAGGGGAGCAGAGCAGTACTTC
TRBV27	TRBJ2-7	TRBD1	-	CASSFTVNVDRGGEQYF	TGTGCCAGCAGTTTCACCGTCAACGTGGACAGGGGAGGCGAGCAGTACTTC
TRBV4-1	TRBJ2-5	-	-	CASSQDGVIQETQYF	TGCGCCAGCAGCCAAGATGGTGTCATCCAAGAGACCCAGTACTTC
TRBV7-9	TRBJ2-1	-	-	CATHKGGEYNEQFF	TGTGCCACCCATAAAGGCGGGGAATACAATGAGCAGTTCTTC
TRBV6-9	TRBJ2-7	-	-	CASRYLGLSVSYEQYF	TGTGCCAGCAGATACTTAGGACTCTCTGTCTCCTACGAGCAGTACTTC